One sample yielded the 25 T cell receptor beta chains listed below, sequenced in a study of T-cell memory formation after mild COVID-19. One entry per CDR3 protein, called by TCRdb with MiXCR from the 5' RACE reads. The sample carries almost 550,000 distinct CDR3 sequences, roughly 22% recorded once. Sequenced input: PBMCs or a T cell subset sorted from them (not recorded which). These receptors originate from an adult woman who had mild COVID-19 (a few samples of this study predate the infection). Cell type and time point are not known.

The rearrangement uses TRBV6-1 and TRBJ2-7, with D possibly being TRBD2 (6 bases). Per germline, CDR1 MNHNS and CDR2 SASEGT. The CDR3 is 15 residues long. The germline V and J ends were trimmed by 1 base and 0 bases, with 10 bases remaining between them. The CDR3 DNA is TGTGCCAGCAGTGAAGAGGAGGGGCTCTCCTACGAGCAGTACTTC. Protein product: CASSEEEGLSYEQYF.

This clonotype has just a few counts. V is TRBV7-9 and J is TRBJ2-1; D might be TRBD1 or TRBD2, each matching 5 bases. The V end was cut by 5 bases, the J end by 12 bases, with 26 bases between. The CDR3 totals 16 residues. Germline V CDR1 and CDR2: SEHNR, FQNEAQ (reference sequence). This CDR3 reads CASSTGTGTPRGVQFF. Written as DNA, the CDR3 is TGTGCCAGCAGCACCGGAACCGGGACCCCTCGAGGGGTGCAGTTCTTC.

This rearrangement joins TRBV6-1 to TRBJ2-1, with 14 bases aligning to TRBD2. The length of the CDR3 is 20 residues. The trim removed 6 bases at V and 0 bases at J, leaving 13 bases unmatched. Germline CDR1 reads MNHNS; CDR2 reads SASEGT. The CDR3 is CASSLRTSGGPQYSYNEQFF. The CDR3 DNA reads TGTGCCAGCAGCCTCAGGACTAGCGGGGGGCCCCAGTACTCCTACAATGAGCAGTTCTTC.

The chain joins TRBV5-5 to TRBJ2-7, with a weak D call TRBD2 (6 bases). V lost 4 bases to trimming and J lost 6 bases, with 17 bases between them. CDR3 length: 14 residues. The germline gives CDR1 SGHKS, CDR2 YYEKEE (reference sequence). CDR3 amino acids: CASSHRASVGEQYF. The CDR3 nucleotides are TGTGCCAGCAGCCACCGGGCTAGCGTTGGCGAGCAGTACTTC.

The V call is TRBV2, the J call TRBJ1-2, with D hard to call. V shed 7 bases and J shed 1 base, with 16 bases lying between them. CDR1 is SNHLY and CDR2 is FYNNEI in the germline V gene. The CDR3 spans 15 residues. The CDR3 coding sequence is TGTGCCAGCAACTCGAACCCGAGCCTTAACTATGGCTACACCTTC. Protein: CASNSNPSLNYGYTF.

The chain carries TRBV4-2 and TRBJ1-3, with D uncertain. Germline CDR1 LGHNA, CDR2 YNFKEQ. The length of the CDR3 is 15 residues. Trimming pared 0 bases from V and 4 bases from J, leaving 10 bases between. DNA for the CDR3: TGTGCCAGCAGCCAAGATCGTACTGGGGGAAACACCATATATTTT. It encodes CASSQDRTGGNTIYF.

The V and J genes are TRBV7-2 and TRBJ2-7; maybe TRBD1 (5 bases). The CDR3 is made up of 11 amino acids. The V end was cut by 5 bases, the J end by 9 bases, with 11 bases between. Germline V lookup: CDR1 SGHTA, CDR2 FQGNSA. CDR3 coding DNA: TGTGCCAGCAGCCAGGGCGGCGGGCAGTACTTC. It is translated as CASSQGGGQYF.

This clonotype was detected many times. The gene calls are TRBV7-2 and TRBJ1-2; D possibly corresponds to TRBD1 (5 bases). Germline values: CDR1 SGHTA, CDR2 FQGNSA. The CDR3 consists of 14 residues. The ends were cut back, 1 base at V and 0 bases at J, with 6 bases in the middle. CDR3 region: CASSLGTTNYGYTF. The CDR3, as DNA: TGTGCCAGCAGCTTAGGGACAACTAACTATGGCTACACCTTC.

This clonotype was seen more than once but under ten times. V is TRBV29-1 and J is TRBJ1-1; D gene uncertain. The CDR3 length is 15 residues. Between the trimmed V and J ends, which lost 1 base and 3 bases, there was a span of 15 bases. Germline V gene sequence: CDR1 SQVTM, CDR2 ANQGSEA. The CDR3 is CSVEVNGVEDTEAFF. CDR3 nucleotide sequence: TGCAGCGTTGAAGTAAACGGGGTGGAGGACACTGAAGCTTTCTTT.

The chain employs TRBV10-3 and TRBJ2-2; D remains ambiguous. The CDR3 consists of 16 residues. V was trimmed by 4 bases and J by 6 bases, leaving 18 bases between them. Germline V gene data show CDR1 as ENHRY and CDR2 as SYGVKD. The CDR3 spells CAISGAVSPWSGELFF. CDR3 nucleotides: TGTGCCATCAGTGGGGCGGTATCCCCCTGGTCCGGGGAGCTGTTTTTT.

At least ten counts were recorded for this clonotype. V is TRBV7-8 and J is TRBJ2-5, with TRBD2 matching over 11 bases. Trimming removed 9 bases from V and 2 bases from J; junction bases left unmatched: 5. The germline V gene encodes CDR1 SGHVS and CDR2 FQNEAQ. CDR3 length equals 14 residues. CDR3 sequence (DNA): TGTGCCAGTGCGGGACTAGCGGAGCAAGAGACCCAGTACTTC. It specifies CASAGLAEQETQYF.

This clonotype has only a few counts. CDR3 nucleotides: TGTGCCATCAGTGAGCCGACTAGCGAGCACGAGCAGTACTTC. Protein: CAISEPTSEHEQYF. The J gene is TRBJ2-7, the V gene TRBV10-3; TRBD2 matches 8 bases. This CDR3 is built from 14 residues. The V gene's germline CDR1 is ENHRY and CDR2 SYGVKD. Trimming cost V 2 bases and J 5 bases; bases outside gene matches: 5.

The chain has TRBV5-4 and TRBJ1-1, with D unclear. CDR3 size: 17 residues. Germline V gives CDR1 SGHNT, CDR2 YYREEE (reference sequence). V was trimmed by 0 bases and J by 5 bases, leaving 20 bases between them. As DNA, the CDR3 is TGTGCCAGCAGCTTGGAGATAGGTTCTGGAGGTAGTACTGAAGCTTTCTTT. Amino acids: CASSLEIGSGGSTEAFF.

This clonotype has only a few counts. The genes are TRBV5-1 and TRBJ2-3; TRBD1 aligns across 8 bases. The CDR3 extends over 17 amino acids. Unmatched junction bases numbered 9, after V lost 0 bases and J lost 3 bases. Germline V gene data show CDR1 as SGHRS and CDR2 as YFSETQ. The CDR3 DNA reads as TGCGCCAGCAGCTTGGCCTCGACAGGGGCGAGTACAGATACGCAGTATTTT. It encodes CASSLASTGASTDTQYF.

The chain employs TRBV25-1 and TRBJ1-6; D ambiguous. Germline loops: CDR1 MGHDK, CDR2 SYGVNS. This CDR3 is built from 14 residues. V dropped 7 bases and J dropped 9 bases, with 16 bases sitting between them. CDR3 in amino acids: CASIGSSPSSPLHF. CDR3 in DNA: TGTGCCAGCATAGGGTCTTCACCGAGTTCACCCCTCCACTTT.

This chain joins TRBV7-2 and TRBJ1-6; 7 bases agree with TRBD1. The CDR3 runs to 17 residues. Trimming at V came to 5 bases and at J to 10 bases, leaving 17 bases not matched to a gene. Germline CDR1 is SGHTA and CDR2 is FQGNSA. CDR3 in DNA: TGTGCCAGCAGCCCAAGGGGAGGCAGGGGGTACGGATCACCCCTCCACTTT. This codes for CASSPRGGRGYGSPLHF.

CDR3 protein: CASRDAGHTGELFF. The CDR3 coding sequence is TGTGCCAGTAGGGATGCGGGGCACACCGGGGAGCTGTTTTTT. The chain links TRBV19 to TRBJ2-2, with D possibly being TRBD2 (6 bases). CDR3 length: 14 amino acids. From germline, CDR1 is LNHDA and CDR2 SQIVND (reference sequence). Between the trimmed V and J ends, which lost 6 bases and 3 bases, there was a span of 11 bases.

The table lists this clonotype with a few counts. The chain joins TRBV15 to TRBJ2-7; 7 nucleotides agree with TRBD2. The junction had 1 base not matched to a gene; V was cut back by 1 base and J by 4 bases. CDR3 length equals 13 residues. CDR1 and CDR2 (germline): LNHNV, YYDKDF (reference sequence). The CDR3 region has the DNA TGTGCCACCAGCAGAGTAGCGGGTTACGAGCAGTACTTC. Its protein is CATSRVAGYEQYF.

This clonotype was counted ten times or more. V usage is TRBV5-1 and J usage is TRBJ2-1, with a weak D call TRBD1 (5 bases). The CDR3 has 17 residues. V was pared by 3 bases and J by 0 bases, with 16 bases between. Germline V gives CDR1 SGHRS, CDR2 YFSETQ. The CDR3 region has the DNA TGCGCCAGCAGCTCGGATGGTGGGGCAAGCTCCTACAATGAGCAGTTCTTC. Protein product: CASSSDGGASSYNEQFF.

With respect to this clonotype: Relative to the germline gene, one junction end is altered; a read error may explain this. V usage is TRBV5-1 and J usage is TRBJ2-7; possible D gene TRBD2, 5 bases. This CDR3 region has 13 residues. Germline V gene data show CDR1 as SGHRS and CDR2 as YFSETQ. The CDR3 DNA reads as TGCGCCAGCAGTGACCGGGATACCTACGAGCAGCACTTC. Translated: CASSDRDTYEQHF.

The chain carries TRBV12-3 or TRBV12-4 and TRBJ2-1; 8 bases are a match to TRBD2. The CDR3 loop spans 15 amino acids. V lost 3 bases to trimming and J lost 4 bases; unmatched junction nucleotides: 5. CDR3 sequence reads: CASSLGGRRYNEQFF. In nucleotides, the CDR3 is TGTGCCAGCAGTTTGGGCGGGAGGAGGTACAATGAGCAGTTCTTC.

This chain links TRBV7-6 with TRBJ2-3; no clear D. The V gene lost 5 bases and the J gene lost 1 base, with 10 bases spanning the gap. This CDR3 comprises 14 residues. The V gene's germline CDR1 is SGHVS and CDR2 FNYEAQ. For the CDR3, the DNA is TGTGCCAGCAGCGACGTACGAGGCACAGATACGCAGTATTTT. It encodes CASSDVRGTDTQYF.

The table lists this clonotype with a few counts. The rearrangement uses TRBV4-2 and TRBJ1-1; D remains unclear. The CDR3 loop spans 13 amino acids. Germline CDR1 is LGHNA and CDR2 is YNFKEQ. V dropped 0 bases and J dropped 5 bases, with 7 bases sitting between them. The CDR3 nucleotides read TGTGCCAGCAGCCAAGAATGGGGAACTGAAGCTTTCTTT. It encodes CASSQEWGTEAFF.

This chain joins TRBV19 and TRBJ1-3; D unresolved. This CDR3 comprises 15 residues. Germline V gene lookup returns CDR1 LNHDA and CDR2 SQIVND (reference sequence). V was clipped by 7 bases and J by 0 bases, with 13 bases between them. CDR3 DNA: TGTGCCAGTACCGTATCTGCAATCTCTGGAAACACCATATATTTT. This translates into CASTVSAISGNTIYF.

The chain is built from TRBV12-3 or TRBV12-4 and TRBJ1-3, with 7 bases aligning to TRBD1. V lost 6 bases and J lost 0; bases outside the gene matches: 5. The CDR3 loop spans 15 amino acids. CDR3 residues: CASSRTGRSGNTIYF. In DNA, the CDR3 is TGTGCCAGCAGCCGGACAGGTCGCTCTGGAAACACCATATATTTT.